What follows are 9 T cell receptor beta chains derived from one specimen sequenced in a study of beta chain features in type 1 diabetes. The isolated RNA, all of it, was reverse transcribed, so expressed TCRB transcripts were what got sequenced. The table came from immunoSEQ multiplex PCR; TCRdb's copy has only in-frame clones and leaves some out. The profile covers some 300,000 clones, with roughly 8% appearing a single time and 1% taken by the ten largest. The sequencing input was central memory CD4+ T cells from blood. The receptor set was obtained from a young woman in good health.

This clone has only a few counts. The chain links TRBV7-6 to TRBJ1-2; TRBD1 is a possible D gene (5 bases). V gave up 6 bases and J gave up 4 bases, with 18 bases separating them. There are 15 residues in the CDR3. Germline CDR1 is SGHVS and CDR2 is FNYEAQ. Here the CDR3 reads CASSYDGPGTYGYTF. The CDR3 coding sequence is TGTGCCAGCAGTTACGACGGCCCAGGGACCTATGGCTACACCTTC.

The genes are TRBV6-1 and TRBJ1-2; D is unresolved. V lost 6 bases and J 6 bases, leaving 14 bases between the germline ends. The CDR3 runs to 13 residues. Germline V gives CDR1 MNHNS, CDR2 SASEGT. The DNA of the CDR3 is TGTGCCAGCAGGGTTATGGTTGTGGATGGCTACACCTTC. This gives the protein CASRVMVVDGYTF.

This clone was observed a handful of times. The CDR3 nucleotides read TGTGCCAGTAGCAAGACAGGGATCGGCGGTCAGCCCCAGCATTTT. It is translated as CASSKTGIGGQPQHF. This chain links TRBV19 with TRBJ1-5, with 7 bases fitting TRBD1. The CDR3 sequence is 15 residues long. J gave up 6 bases and V 6 bases, and 11 bases lay outside the gene matches. The V gene's germline CDR1 is LNHDA and CDR2 SQIVND (reference sequence).

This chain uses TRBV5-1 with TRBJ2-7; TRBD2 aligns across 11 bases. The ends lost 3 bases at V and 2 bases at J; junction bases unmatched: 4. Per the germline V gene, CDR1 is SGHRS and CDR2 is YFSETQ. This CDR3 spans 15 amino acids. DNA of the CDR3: TGCGCCAGCAGCTCTGGACTAGCGGGCACCTACGAGCAGTACGTC. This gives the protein CASSSGLAGTYEQYV.

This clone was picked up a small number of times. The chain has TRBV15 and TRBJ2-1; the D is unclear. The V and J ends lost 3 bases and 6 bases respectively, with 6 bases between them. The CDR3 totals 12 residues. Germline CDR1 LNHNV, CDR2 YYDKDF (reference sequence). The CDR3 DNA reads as TGTGCCACCAGCAGGACCGTCAATGAGCAGTTCTTC. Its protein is CATSRTVNEQFF.

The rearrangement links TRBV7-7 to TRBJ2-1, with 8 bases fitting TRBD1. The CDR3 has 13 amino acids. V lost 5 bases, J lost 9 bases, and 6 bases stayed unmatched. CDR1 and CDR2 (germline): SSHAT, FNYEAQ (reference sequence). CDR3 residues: CASSGDRLGEQFF. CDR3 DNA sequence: TGTGCCAGCAGCGGGGACAGGTTAGGTGAGCAGTTCTTC.

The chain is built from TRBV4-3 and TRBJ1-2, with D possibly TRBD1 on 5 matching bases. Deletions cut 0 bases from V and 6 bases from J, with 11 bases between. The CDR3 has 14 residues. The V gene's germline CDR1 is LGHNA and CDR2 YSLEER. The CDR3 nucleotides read TGCGCCAGCAGCCAAGATACCAGGGCGAATGGCTACACCTTC. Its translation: CASSQDTRANGYTF.

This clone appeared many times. The CDR3 region is CASSYTPQATNEKLFF. As DNA, the CDR3 is TGCGCCAGCAGCTACACCCCACAGGCAACTAATGAAAAACTGTTTTTT. The V gene is TRBV4-3, the J gene TRBJ1-4, with D tentatively TRBD1 (5 bases). This CDR3 comprises 16 residues. Per germline, CDR1 LGHNA and CDR2 YSLEER. V lost 5 bases, J lost 0 bases, and 13 bases lay in between.

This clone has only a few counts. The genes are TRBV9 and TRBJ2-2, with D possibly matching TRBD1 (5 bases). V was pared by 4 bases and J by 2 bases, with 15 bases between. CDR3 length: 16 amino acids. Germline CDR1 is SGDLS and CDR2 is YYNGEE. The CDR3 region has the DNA TGTGCCAGCAGCCGACAGTCCAACGTCAACACCGGGGAGCTGTTTTTT. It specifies CASSRQSNVNTGELFF.